Listed here is a single TCR beta chain. These data are taken from a study of blood T cell repertoires in COVID-19. This CDR3 has 19 residues. The V and J ends lost 2 bases and 6 bases, in that order; junction bases with no gene match: 18. Germline CDR1 reads MNHNS; CDR2 reads SASEGT. One Seattle source followed patients from active infection through their disease course. The method was immunoSEQ multiplex PCR; TCRdb's version includes in-frame clones alone and lacks a portion of them. Among a few hundred thousand clones listed, 70% to 90% were seen once. The sequence was collected from a man aged 18-30 years with COVID-19, enrolled during active disease. The rearrangement links TRBV6-1 to TRBJ1-2; 10 bases align to TRBD1. The sequenced material came from peripheral blood. The CDR3 nucleotides are TGTGCCAGCAGTGAATCGTGGGGGGTTGGGGACAGGGGCGTCAATGGCTACACCTTC. Amino acids: CASSESWGVGDRGVNGYTF.